The next 27 T cell receptor beta chains were all read from a single sample in a study of graft-versus-host responses after intestinal transplantation (dated by TCRdb to about 2021). These receptors have no known antigen. The time point label corresponds to: cells obtained before transplantation from donor or recipient. Libraries were made using the immunoSEQ multiplex PCR assay. As stored in TCRdb, this immuneACCESS dataset retains in-frame rearrangements with V and J assigned. A fraction of the clones does not appear; measured against another copy, unresolved V genes explain less than half of the discrepancy, and the remainder lacks a known reason. The table for this sample lists approximately 94,000 clones; about 90% of them were counted only once. The top ten clones comprise about 0.9% of the sample. Sequences were derived from unstimulated CD4+ T cells sorted from spleen or lymph node cells, sampled before transplant. These receptor sequences come from a human donor who was the organ donor for an intestinal transplant.

This sequence joins TRBV11-2 and TRBJ2-5; the match to TRBD2 covers 7 bases. This CDR3 has 16 residues. CDR1 and CDR2 from the germline V gene are SGHAT and FQNNGV. Trimming cost V 1 base and J 2 bases; bases outside gene matches: 7. DNA for the CDR3: TGTGCCAGCAGCTTAGTGGGCCGCGGGGGACAAGAGACCCAGTACTTC. It specifies CASSLVGRGGQETQYF.

The V call is TRBV30, the J call TRBJ1-3; perhaps TRBD1 as D (5 bases). The CDR3 length is 12 residues. V was shortened by 8 bases and J by 0 bases, with 8 bases between the two germline ends. Per germline, CDR1 GTSNPN and CDR2 SVGIG (reference sequence). In nucleotides, the CDR3 is TGTGCCGGGGGGGACTCTGGAAACACCATATATTTT. Residues: CAGGDSGNTIYF.

The CDR3 loop is CASCSGTAYEQYF. DNA of the CDR3: TGTGCCAGCTGTAGCGGGACAGCCTACGAGCAGTACTTC. The rearrangement joins TRBV6-1 to TRBJ2-7, with D possibly matching TRBD2 (8 bases). V dropped 8 bases and J dropped 2 bases, with 13 bases sitting between them. From germline, CDR1 is MNHNS and CDR2 SASEGT. The CDR3 runs 13 residues.

V gene TRBV2 combines with J gene TRBJ1-1, with D possibly being TRBD1 (6 bases). Germline V CDR1 and CDR2: SNHLY, FYNNEI. The length of the CDR3 is 13 residues. V lost 6 bases to trimming and J lost 4 bases, with 12 bases between them. The CDR3: CASSSRTVTEAFF. The CDR3 DNA follows: TGTGCCAGCAGCTCACGGACAGTCACTGAAGCTTTCTTT.

This clone was counted once. V gene TRBV28 combines with J gene TRBJ2-7; D possibly uses TRBD1 or TRBD2 (6 bases each). The germline V gene encodes CDR1 MDHEN and CDR2 SYDVKM. This CDR3 spans 14 amino acids. V dropped 4 bases and J dropped 6 bases, with 16 bases sitting between them. Here the CDR3 reads CASSWPGGAVEQYF. The DNA for the CDR3 is TGTGCCAGCAGTTGGCCCGGGGGCGCGGTCGAGCAGTACTTC.

CDR3 sequence: CASSRGLAGSFYYNEQFF. CDR3 in DNA: TGTGCCAGCAGCCGAGGACTAGCGGGGAGCTTCTACTACAATGAGCAGTTCTTC. The chain couples TRBV7-3 to TRBJ2-1; 12 bases map to TRBD2. This CDR3 spans 18 amino acids. From germline, CDR1 is SGHTA and CDR2 FQGTGA. The ends lost 5 bases at V and 3 bases at J; junction bases unmatched: 11.

The chain links TRBV19 to TRBJ2-2, with TRBD2 matching over 14 bases. This CDR3 region has 17 residues. After removal of 3 bases from V and 10 bases from J, the junction contained 10 bases not matched to a gene. Germline CDR1 is LNHDA and CDR2 is SQIVND (reference sequence). CDR3 loop: CASSIPTGTSGGAELFF. The DNA of the CDR3 is TGTGCCAGTAGTATCCCGACCGGGACTAGCGGGGGAGCGGAGCTGTTTTTT.

The chain uses TRBV30 and TRBJ2-2, with 7 nucleotides matching TRBD1. V shed 2 bases and J 6 bases; nucleotides not matched to a gene: 12. The CDR3 runs to 16 residues. Per germline, CDR1 GTSNPN and CDR2 SVGIG (reference sequence). The CDR3 DNA follows: TGTGCCTGGAGTTTAACAATCCGACAGGGAGCCGGGGAGCTGTTTTTT. This codes for CAWSLTIRQGAGELFF.

The genes are TRBV30 and TRBJ1-1, with TRBD1 identical over 11 bases. Germline CDR1 GTSNPN, CDR2 SVGIG (reference sequence). J was trimmed by 11 bases and V by 5 bases; bases with no gene match: 4. The CDR3 contains 11 residues. CDR3: CAWSGQGVAFF. The CDR3, as DNA: TGTGCCTGGTCGGGACAGGGGGTGGCTTTCTTT.

The chain recombines TRBV6-5 with TRBJ2-4; either TRBD1 or TRBD2 may supply D (6 bases each). CDR3 size: 15 residues. Germline V gene data show CDR1 as MNHEY and CDR2 as SVGAGI. V lost 8 bases to trimming and J lost 3 bases, with 17 bases between them. In nucleotides, the CDR3 is TGTGCCAGCCGCTCTTTTAAGGGGGGCAAAAACATTCAGTACTTC. It is translated as CASRSFKGGKNIQYF.

The gene calls are TRBV7-6 and TRBJ1-4, with TRBD1 as a possible D gene (6 bases). Germline CDR1 reads SGHVS; CDR2 reads FNYEAQ. The CDR3 runs 16 residues. With 4 bases removed from V and 4 bases from J, the gap between germline ends came to 16 bases. The CDR3 region is CASSSDHRVDNEKLFF. DNA for the CDR3: TGTGCCAGCAGCTCCGACCACAGGGTCGATAATGAAAAACTGTTTTTT.

The chain uses TRBV5-1 and TRBJ1-2; 8 bases map to TRBD1. Germline CDR1 and CDR2: SGHRS and YFSETQ. The CDR3 covers 15 residues. V dropped 3 bases and J dropped 7; count of bases not matched to a gene: 11. CDR3 coding DNA: TGCGCCAGCAGCTACGAGGGGACAGGCCTAAGTGGCTACACCTTC. This sequence encodes CASSYEGTGLSGYTF.

The genes are TRBV4-1 and TRBJ1-3; D remains unclear. V dropped 5 bases and J dropped 4 bases, with 9 bases sitting between them. Germline V gives CDR1 MGHRA, CDR2 YSYEKL. This CDR3 region has 13 residues. CDR3 sequence: CASSDRVGNTIYF. The CDR3 DNA reads as TGCGCCAGCAGCGACCGAGTGGGAAACACCATATATTTT.

V is TRBV18 and J is TRBJ2-1, with 7 positions matching TRBD1. CDR1 and CDR2 (germline): KGHSH, LQKENI. This CDR3 contains 15 residues. Losses at the gene ends were 2 bases for V and 1 base for J; bases not matched to a gene: 2. The CDR3 here is CASSPRQGSYNEQFF. In DNA form, the CDR3 reads TGTGCCAGCTCACCAAGACAGGGTTCCTACAATGAGCAGTTCTTC.

J is TRBJ1-1 and V is TRBV6-1; D is unclear. Germline V CDR1 and CDR2: MNHNS, SASEGT. The V gene lost 5 bases and the J gene lost 1 base, with 8 bases spanning the gap. The CDR3 is 13 residues long. The CDR3 region is CASSSQANTEAFF. The CDR3 nucleotides are TGTGCCAGCAGTTCCCAGGCGAACACTGAAGCTTTCTTT.

This sequence joins TRBV6-1 and TRBJ1-6, with 7 positions matching TRBD1. This CDR3 has 15 residues. The germline gives CDR1 MNHNS, CDR2 SASEGT. V lost 6 bases to trimming and J lost 7 bases; unmatched junction nucleotides: 9. The CDR3 loop reads CASRPPTGTNSPLHF. The CDR3, as DNA: TGTGCCAGCAGGCCCCCGACAGGGACAAATTCACCCCTCCACTTT.

V is TRBV6-5 and J is TRBJ1-5, with D hard to call. The CDR3 is 14 residues long. Trimming stripped 5 bases from V and 4 bases from J, with 12 bases between. The germline V gene encodes CDR1 MNHEY and CDR2 SVGAGI. CDR3: CASSRSGENQPQHF. The CDR3 DNA reads as TGTGCCAGCAGTCGGAGCGGGGAGAATCAGCCCCAGCATTTT.

This rearrangement joins TRBV19 to TRBJ1-2, with D unclear. The CDR3 is 14 residues long. Trimming took off 3 bases at V and 8 bases at J, with 16 bases between the two ends. Germline V gives CDR1 LNHDA, CDR2 SQIVND (reference sequence). In DNA form, the CDR3 reads TGTGCCAGTAGTATGGGGTTCGTGAGTGGGGGCTACACCTTC. This gives the protein CASSMGFVSGGYTF.

J is TRBJ1-6 and V is TRBV6-1; D unresolved. The CDR3 is made up of 14 amino acids. V lost 4 bases to trimming and J lost 6 bases, with 10 bases between them. Germline CDR1 is MNHNS and CDR2 is SASEGT. The DNA for the CDR3 is TGTGCCAGCAGTGTCGGACCTTTTAATTCACCCCTCCACTTT. Its translation: CASSVGPFNSPLHF.

This chain uses TRBV7-9 with TRBJ1-2; possible D gene TRBD1, 5 bases. V gave up 5 bases and J gave up 4 bases, with 14 bases separating them. Germline assignment: CDR1 SEHNR and CDR2 FQNEAQ (reference sequence). The CDR3 length is 14 residues. The DNA for the CDR3 is TGTGCCAGCAGCCCCAGACAGAGGACCTATGGCTACACCTTC. Translation: CASSPRQRTYGYTF.

This sequence joins TRBV4-1 and TRBJ1-6; 8 nucleotides align to TRBD1. Per germline, CDR1 MGHRA and CDR2 YSYEKL. This CDR3 region has 17 residues. V gave up 3 bases and J gave up 3 bases; unmatched junction bases: 7. CDR3 in amino acids: CASSQEGGTGYNSPLHF. As DNA, the CDR3 is TGCGCCAGCAGCCAGGAAGGAGGGACAGGCTATAATTCACCCCTCCACTTT.

The genes are TRBV10-3 and TRBJ1-6; no firm D call. The CDR3 loop spans 14 amino acids. CDR1 is ENHRY, CDR2 SYGVKD, per germline. Trimming took 7 bases from V and 0 from J, leaving 7 bases between them. CDR3 region: CAIKESSYNSPLHF. The CDR3, as DNA: TGTGCCATCAAAGAGAGCTCCTATAATTCACCCCTCCACTTT.

This chain uses TRBV6-6 with TRBJ2-5; a weak D match, TRBD1 (5 bases). Germline V gene data show CDR1 as MNHNY and CDR2 as SVGAGI (reference sequence). This CDR3 contains 15 residues. The ends were cut back, 3 bases at V and 5 bases at J, with 16 bases in the middle. The CDR3 loop reads CASSYARQPYETQYF. CDR3 sequence (DNA): TGTGCCAGCAGTTATGCCAGACAGCCCTATGAGACCCAGTACTTC.

This chain joins TRBV6-5 and TRBJ1-4, with D unresolved. V was shortened by 8 bases and J by 7 bases, with 14 bases between the two germline ends. The CDR3 has 13 residues. Germline V gives CDR1 MNHEY, CDR2 SVGAGI. DNA for the CDR3: TGTGCCAGCGGTAGGGATTCGGGTGAAAAACTGTTTTTT. Residues: CASGRDSGEKLFF.

V is TRBV5-6 and J is TRBJ2-7, with a possible D match to TRBD1 (6 bases). The germline V gene has CDR1 SGHDT and CDR2 YYEEEE. Trimming pared 0 bases from V and 5 bases from J, leaving 12 bases between. The length of the CDR3 is 14 residues. The CDR3 bases are TGTGCCAGCAGCTTGGCCTGGACAGTCGACGAGCAGTACTTC. Translating gives CASSLAWTVDEQYF.

The CDR3: CSVDGENNEKLFF. The CDR3 region has the DNA TGCAGCGTTGACGGAGAAAATAATGAAAAACTGTTTTTT. V gene TRBV29-1 combines with J gene TRBJ1-4; D ambiguous. The ends were cut back, 3 bases at V and 4 bases at J, with 9 bases in the middle. The CDR3 runs 13 residues. Germline V gives CDR1 SQVTM, CDR2 ANQGSEA.

The chain recombines TRBV7-8 with TRBJ1-5; 8 bases map to TRBD1. Germline loops: CDR1 SGHVS, CDR2 FQNEAQ. The CDR3 totals 15 residues. Trimming took 4 bases from V and 6 from J; bases not matched to a gene: 8. The CDR3 is CASSSRTGFGQPQHF. CDR3 sequence (DNA): TGTGCCAGCAGCTCACGGACAGGGTTTGGTCAGCCCCAGCATTTT. Full variable domain (remainder filled in from reference TRBV7-8 and TRBJ1-5): GAGVSQSPRYKVAKRGQDVALRCDPISGHVSLFWYQQALGQGPEFLTYFQNEAQLDKSGLPSDRFFAERPEGSVSTLKIQRTQQEDSAVYLCASSSRTGFGQPQHFGDGTRLSIL.